Listed below are T cell receptor beta chains from one sample, sequenced in a study of T cell repertoires in cytomegalovirus infection. TCRdb reanalysed the reads using MiXCR and keeps one entry per CDR3 protein. The sample contains over 150,000 distinct CDR3 sequences, approximately 19% of which appear only once. Sequencing was carried out using PBMCs. The receptor source for this set is a human donor in good health (CMV status not recorded). Some clones in this sample may be carry-over from other donors' samples. Both conserved end residues are part of each CDR3. The D gene is left open where the match is weak. A clone size is listed for some rows: how often the clone was seen (once, few, many), or a class if it is expanded.

d_gene	abundance	v_gene	j_gene	CDR3nt	CDR3aa
NA	few	TRBV7-9	TRBJ2-2	TGTGCCAGCAGCTCCTCTAGATCAACGAACACCGGGGAGCTGTTTTTT	CASSSSRSTNTGELFF
NA	few	TRBV28	TRBJ2-7	TGTGCCAGCAGGGGGCGCCGGGACGGGTACGAGCAGTACTTC	CASRGRRDGYEQYF
TRBD1	many	TRBV7-2	TRBJ2-7	TGTGCCAGCAGCTTAGGTTGGACAGGGCCCTACGAGCAGTACTTC	CASSLGWTGPYEQYF
NA	NA	TRBV4-3	TRBJ2-1	TGCGCCAGCAGCCAAGGACCGGGGCGGGATGAGCAGTTCTTC	CASSQGPGRDEQFF
TRBD1	NA	TRBV28	TRBJ1-5	TGTGCCAGCAGCCCACCGGGACAGGGTTTTTGGCCCCAGCATTTT	CASSPPGQGFWPQHF
NA	few	TRBV25-1	TRBJ2-2	TGTGCCAGCAGTGCTCGGGCGAGGGACTCCGGGGAGCTGTTTTTT	CASSARARDSGELFF
NA	NA	TRBV20-1	TRBJ2-5	TGCAGTGCTAGAGTTCCCAGCGGATCCCACCAGTACTTC	CSARVPSGSHQYF
NA	NA	TRBV7-9	TRBJ1-2	TGTGCCAGCAGCGCCTCCGGGACTTCCTCCTCGGGAGGCTACACCTTC	CASSASGTSSSGGYTF
NA	few	TRBV7-9	TRBJ1-1	TGTGCCAGCAGCTTAGTAGACAGTAACACTGAAGCTTTCTTT	CASSLVDSNTEAFF
NA	few	TRBV27	TRBJ2-3	TGTGCCAGCAGTTTGGGTGGCTCCGGTTACACAGATACGCAGTATTTT	CASSLGGSGYTDTQYF
NA	NA	TRBV6-6	TRBJ1-6	TGTGCCAGCAGTTACCCGACAACTCAGGACAGATATTCACCCCTCCACTTT	CASSYPTTQDRYSPLHF
TRBD2	few	TRBV7-8	TRBJ2-1	TGTGCCAGCAGCTTAGCCCAGGGAGGGAGCGGGAGGCAAAGTGAGCAGTTCTTC	CASSLAQGGSGRQSEQFF
NA	NA	TRBV4-1	TRBJ1-1	TGCGCCAGCAGCCAAGAAGGGAGCACTGAAGCTTTCTTT	CASSQEGSTEAFF
NA	few	TRBV19	TRBJ1-2	TGTGCCAGTAGTACGGGTTGGCAGGCCTATGGCTATGGCTACACCTTC	CASSTGWQAYGYGYTF
TRBD2	many	TRBV7-2	TRBJ2-5	TGTGCCAGCAGTCGGGACTATCAGCAAGAGACCCAGTACTTC	CASSRDYQQETQYF
NA	NA	TRBV12-3/TRBV12-4	TRBJ2-2	TGTGCCAGCACCCTAGTCTTGAACACCGGGGAGCTGTTTTTT	CASTLVLNTGELFF
NA	many	TRBV12-3/TRBV12-4	TRBJ2-1	TGTGCCAGCAGTTTCGTCCCGAGCTCCTACAATGAGCAGTTCTTC	CASSFVPSSYNEQFF
NA	many	TRBV7-2	TRBJ2-7	TGTGCCAGCAGCCAGGACTGGACCTACGAGCAGTACTTC	CASSQDWTYEQYF
NA	few	TRBV7-9	TRBJ2-3	TGTGCCAGCAGCCTCCTACAACGGCTCACAGATACGCAGTATTTT	CASSLLQRLTDTQYF
NA	NA	TRBV20-1	TRBJ2-5	TGCAGTGTGTCTGGGCTGGAGACCCAGTACTTC	CSVSGLETQYF
TRBD1	many	TRBV28	TRBJ2-1	TGTGCCAGCAGTGGGGACAGCTACAATGAGCAGTTCTTC	CASSGDSYNEQFF
NA	NA	TRBV30	TRBJ1-6	TGTGCCTGGAGTACCACGCACCCGGACAGTAATTCACCCCTCCACTTT	CAWSTTHPDSNSPLHF
NA	few	TRBV28	TRBJ1-1	TGTGCCAGCGGGGGAGGTGACATGAACACTGAAGCTTTCTTT	CASGGGDMNTEAFF
NA	NA	TRBV11-2	TRBJ2-4	TGTGCCAGCAGCTTAGAGGTACCTTCCTCGGGTGCCATTCAGAACTTC	CASSLEVPSSGAIQNF
NA	NA	TRBV7-9	TRBJ2-1	TGTGCCAGCAGCCCACCGGTGGCTTTCAATGAGCAGTTCTTC	CASSPPVAFNEQFF
TRBD2	many	TRBV7-9	TRBJ2-1	TGTGCCAGCAGCTCGACTAGCGGGGTTATCAATGAGCAGTTCTTC	CASSSTSGVINEQFF
NA	NA	TRBV5-1	TRBJ1-3	TGCGCCAGCAGCTATGAAGGAAGCTCTGGAAACACCATATATTTT	CASSYEGSSGNTIYF
NA	many	TRBV12-3/TRBV12-4	TRBJ1-1	TGTGCCAGCAGTACCGGACGAAGGAACACTGAAGCTTTCTTT	CASSTGRRNTEAFF
TRBD1	NA	TRBV7-8	TRBJ1-2	TGTGCCAGCAGCTTGACAGGGGGCGCGTACTATGGCTACACCTTC	CASSLTGGAYYGYTF
TRBD2	many	TRBV7-2	TRBJ2-3	TGTGCCAGCAGCTCCTCTAGCGGGAGTGGAACTACGCAGTATTTT	CASSSSSGSGTTQYF
NA	few	TRBV15	TRBJ2-5	TGTGCCACCAGCAGTCGACGCACAGGAGAAGAGACCCAGTACTTC	CATSSRRTGEETQYF
NA	NA	TRBV10-3	TRBJ2-1	TGTGCCATCAGGGACAGCAATGAGCAGTTCTTC	CAIRDSNEQFF
NA	NA	TRBV5-1	TRBJ2-6	TGCGCCAGCAGCCTAGGGGGGGCCACTGGGGCCAACGTCCTGACTTTC	CASSLGGATGANVLTF
NA	few	TRBV29-1	TRBJ2-1	TGCAGCGTTTCCGGGAGTCTGTATGAGCAGTTCTTC	CSVSGSLYEQFF
NA	NA	TRBV2	TRBJ2-3	TGTGCCAGCAGTGAAGGGTGGGGAACGCTCACAGATACGCAGTATTTT	CASSEGWGTLTDTQYF
NA	NA	TRBV7-9	TRBJ2-5	TGTGCCAGCAGCCTAACCGGAGAGACCCAGCATTTC	CASSLTGETQHF
TRBD2	NA	TRBV5-1	TRBJ2-2	TGCGCCAGCAGCCGGGGGGGCTACACCGGGGAGCTGTTTTTT	CASSRGGYTGELFF
NA	NA	TRBV7-2	TRBJ1-3	TGTGCCAGCAGCTTAGAGAGAACATTGGGAAACACCATATATTTT	CASSLERTLGNTIYF
TRBD1	NA	TRBV19	TRBJ1-1	TGTGCCAGTGTTTCGACAGGGGGGAACACTGAAGCTTTCTTT	CASVSTGGNTEAFF
NA	many	TRBV7-2	TRBJ1-5	TGTGCCAGCAGCTTAGGACTCAATCAGCCCCAGCATTTT	CASSLGLNQPQHF
NA	many	TRBV11-3	TRBJ2-1	TGTGCCAGCAGCTCCGTGGTAGGATTGAATGAGCAGTTCTTC	CASSSVVGLNEQFF
TRBD2	NA	TRBV28	TRBJ2-3	TGTGCCAGCAGTCCACTAGCGGGAACAGATACGCAGTATTTT	CASSPLAGTDTQYF